The clone carrying this T cell receptor beta chain has a handful of counts. Antigen: not known. The CDR3 length is 16 residues. The ends were cut back, 7 bases at V and 2 bases at J, with 21 bases in the middle. Germline V gives CDR1 SNHLY, CDR2 FYNNEI. Each CDR3 protein is one row after TCRdb ran MiXCR on the 5' RACE reads. This table has some 410,000 distinct CDR3 sequences, 20% to 25% appearing once. This record comes from a study of T-cell memory formation after mild COVID-19. About the research overall: TCR clustering was largely donor specific.

General study results and limits: Specificity for SARS-CoV-2 was not confirmed among the second-wave clones peaking on day 37.

The chain carries TRBV2 and TRBJ2-7; D is perhaps TRBD2 (6 bases). This sequence was found in an adult woman who had mild COVID-19 (a few samples of this study predate the infection). Cell type and time point are not known. Sequencing was done on a sample of PBMCs or a T cell subset sorted from them (not recorded which). The CDR3 here is CASTQGGTGTTYEQYF. DNA of the CDR3: TGTGCCAGCACCCAAGGCGGGACTGGAACAACCTACGAGCAGTACTTC. Full variable domain (rest looked up from reference TRBV2 and TRBJ2-7): EPEVTQTPSHQVTQMGQEVILRCVPISNHLYFYWYRQILGQKVEFLVSFYNNEISEKSEIFDDQFSVERPDGSNFTLKIRSTKLEDSAMYFCASTQGGTGTTYEQYFGPGTRLTVT.